Listed below are T cell receptor beta chains from one sample, sequenced in a study of technical replicates of blood from several donors. Profiled with immunoSEQ multiplex PCR; TCRdb holds only in-frame clones, not every one. The sample shows 60,000 to 80,000 clones, approximately 91% of them seen only once. The material sequenced was PBMCs. The receptors derive from a human donor in good health. Some clones in this sample may be carry-over from other donors' samples. CDR3s include the opening cysteine and the closing phenylalanine or tryptophan. Fields, in order: V gene, CDR3 length, CDR3 protein.

V: TRBV7-4
length: 16
CDR3: CASTFSRGIDNSPLHF

V: TRBV11-2
length: 14
CDR3: CASSFRDISYEQYF

V: TRBV6-1
length: 14
CDR3: CASQLTGGREKLFF

V: TRBV5-1
length: 14
CDR3: CASSITDRNTEAFF

V: TRBV30
length: 13
CDR3: CAWSEGEDNEQFF

V: TRBV6-6
length: 15
CDR3: CASSPLAGGPDTQYF

V: TRBV5-4
length: 14
CDR3: CASSLPGGRETQYF

V: TRBV9
length: 13
CDR3: CASSATGGRGYTF

V: TRBV18
length: 16
CDR3: CASSLITQGASYGYTF

V: TRBV23-1
length: 12
CDR3: CASSQRGGGYTF

V: TRBV12-5
length: 15
CDR3: CASGALTGYGNEQYF

V: TRBV4-3
length: 15
CDR3: CASSQSHISNQPQHF

V: TRBV10-3
length: 16
CDR3: CAISSSGLIGTYEQYF

V: TRBV7-9
length: 17
CDR3: CASSFMGLAGGGETQYF

V: TRBV2
length: 14
CDR3: CASSGLAGGHEQYF

V: TRBV2
length: 13
CDR3: CASSLSSNQPQHF

V: TRBV5-4
length: 19
CDR3: CASSRTSLRGRGSFYGYTF

V: TRBV29-1
length: 13
CDR3: CSVASGGPYEQYF

V: TRBV4-3
length: 16
CDR3: CASSRSAGGGKETQYF

V: TRBV11-3
length: 13
CDR3: CASSATLRGPLYF

V: TRBV5-4
length: 15
CDR3: CASSNSGGLKYEQYF

V: TRBV7-9
length: 16
CDR3: CASSLGLDRGRRKLFF

V: TRBV6-5
length: 13
CDR3: CASRRGTSYEQYF

V: TRBV7-9
length: 15
CDR3: CASSGSSGNTGELLF

V: TRBV6-5
length: 12
CDR3: CASSYGLTEQFF

V: TRBV15
length: 14
CDR3: CATSPQGGNTEAFF

V: TRBV2
length: 15
CDR3: CASSEGGLVYNEQFF

V: TRBV5-4
length: 15
CDR3: CASSYPELTGNIQYF

V: TRBV7-9
length: 17
CDR3: CASSLGEGMLFYNEQFF

V: TRBV6-5
length: 12
CDR3: CAAGVGNQPQHF

V: TRBV4-2
length: 15
CDR3: CASSQRLGGGDGYTF

V: TRBV5-4
length: 15
CDR3: CASSSGAGGYVTQYF

V: TRBV6-5
length: 14
CDR3: CASNKNRGPYEQYF

V: TRBV7-3
length: 15
CDR3: CASSLSRGPYNEQFF

V: TRBV29-1
length: 12
CDR3: CSADKLNTEAFF

V: TRBV4-2
length: 16
CDR3: CASSQARGQGASEQYF

V: TRBV14
length: 15
CDR3: CASRMAGGSSYEQYF

V: TRBV9
length: 17
CDR3: CASSVDDGTLGSYGYTF

V: TRBV19
length: 13
CDR3: CASSQLLGGEQYF

V: TRBV27
length: 14
CDR3: CASGTQGAPYEQYF

V: TRBV27
length: 15
CDR3: CASSEDRGYNSPLHF

V: TRBV9
length: 16
CDR3: CASSGGGGTSTDTQYF

V: TRBV7-3
length: 16
CDR3: CASSDGLARGSETQYF

V: TRBV5-6
length: 15
CDR3: CASSLTSGGRETQYF

V: TRBV7-2
length: 16
CDR3: CASSQPLGGAHYEQYF

V: TRBV19
length: 14
CDR3: CASTHTGGGDTQYF

V: TRBV7-2
length: 13
CDR3: CASSAGLAETQYF

V: TRBV29-1
length: 13
CDR3: CSTSGGMTDTQYF